A selection of T cell receptor beta chains follows, all from one sample in a study of T cell repertoires in cytomegalovirus infection. The antigens of these receptors remain unknown. TCRdb itself ran the reads through MiXCR, one entry per CDR3 protein. The data hold under 850,000 distinct CDR3 sequences, with 33% observed a single time. The specimen comprised cultured PBMCs, sampled from culture after CMV antigen stimulation. The receptor set was obtained from a human donor in good health (CMV status not recorded). Some clones in this sample may be carry-over from other donors' samples. Each CDR3 is given with its conserved first and last residue. Each record gives: clone size, D gene, V gene, J gene, CDR3 protein, CDR3 DNA. A D gene is named only where the DNA matches it firmly. Expanded clones get a size class; other rows say once, few or many, or leave the size out.

>few|TRBD1|TRBV27|TRBJ1-2
CASRGQGAEYGYTF
TGTGCCAGCAGAGGACAGGGGGCGGAATATGGCTACACCTTC
>.|.|TRBV7-6|TRBJ2-1
CASSLRQGLHNEQFF
TGTGCCAGCAGCTTAAGGCAGGGCCTACACAATGAGCAGTTCTTC
>few|TRBD2|TRBV7-9|TRBJ2-3
CAGAGGGTDTQYF
TGTGCCGGAGCGGGAGGTGGAACAGATACGCAGTATTTT
>many|TRBD2|TRBV7-2|TRBJ2-2
CASMASGRADTGELFF
TGTGCCAGCATGGCTAGCGGGAGGGCGGACACCGGGGAGCTGTTTTTT
>.|.|TRBV7-2|TRBJ2-5
CASSSRRIQETQCF
TGTGCCAGCAGCTCTCGACGAATTCAAGAGACCCAGTGCTTC
>few|TRBD2|TRBV7-9|TRBJ2-5
CASSLEGSREAQYF
TGTGCCAGCAGCTTAGAGGGATCCCGGGAGGCCCAGTACTTC
>many|TRBD2|TRBV12-3/TRBV12-4|TRBJ2-3
CASSPTGGDTQYF
TGTGCCAGCAGTCCGACGGGGGGAGATACGCAGTATTTT
>.|.|TRBV28|TRBJ1-2
CASTSPVGASNYGYTF
TGTGCCAGCACGTCGCCAGTGGGGGCCTCTAACTATGGCTACACCTTC
>.|.|TRBV27|TRBJ1-2
CASHGGGYTF
TGTGCCAGTCACGGCGGGGGCTACACCTTC
>.|TRBD1|TRBV28|TRBJ1-1
CASTTTGGGEAFF
TGTGCCAGCACCACAACAGGGGGTGGTGAAGCTTTCTTT
>once|.|TRBV5-1|TRBJ2-3
CASSLGANGDTQYF
TGCGCCAGCAGCTTGGGCGCCAATGGAGATACGCAGTATTTT
>.|TRBD2|TRBV7-2|TRBJ2-3
CASSFRGLAVADTQYF
TGTGCCAGCAGCTTTAGGGGACTAGCGGTAGCAGATACGCAGTATTTT
>many|.|TRBV7-2|TRBJ1-1
CASSLGIGGRLSTEAFF
TGTGCCAGCAGCTTAGGTATCGGGGGGCGTTTGAGCACTGAAGCTTTCTTT
>many|TRBD2|TRBV7-2|TRBJ2-2
CASSFLAGPNTGELFF
TGTGCCAGCAGCTTTTTAGCGGGCCCGAACACCGGGGAGCTGTTTTTT
>few|.|TRBV7-9|TRBJ2-7
CASSPATPPYEQYF
TGTGCCAGCAGCCCGGCCACTCCTCCCTACGAGCAGTACTTC
>few|TRBD2|TRBV7-2|TRBJ2-3
CASSQSGTNTDTQYF
TGTGCCAGCAGTCAGAGCGGGACGAACACAGATACGCAGTATTTT
>many|.|TRBV5-1|TRBJ1-1
CASSLGDTEAFF
TGTGCCAGCAGCTTAGGGGACACTGAAGCTTTCTTT
>.|TRBD1|TRBV25-1|TRBJ2-5
CASSEAPRDRGRQETQYF
TGTGCCAGCAGTGAAGCACCACGGGACAGGGGGAGACAAGAGACCCAGTACTTC
>few|.|TRBV6-1|TRBJ2-6
CASRLSGANVLTF
TGTGCCAGCAGACTCTCTGGGGCCAACGTCCTGACTTTC
>many|.|TRBV7-2|TRBJ1-1
CASSLGPSGLNTEAFF
TGTGCCAGCAGCTTGGGTCCCTCTGGACTGAACACTGAAGCTTTCTTT
>.|TRBD1|TRBV28|TRBJ1-5
CASSLGQVLFQPQHF
TGTGCCAGCAGCCTAGGACAGGTCCTTTTTCAGCCCCAGCATTTT
>.|.|TRBV12-3/TRBV12-4|TRBJ2-7
CASSFGTAGYEQYF
TGTGCCAGCAGTTTCGGGACGGCGGGGTACGAGCAGTACTTC
>few|.|TRBV4-1|TRBJ2-1
CASSQEGTGYNEQFF
TGCGCCAGCAGCCAAGAGGGCACAGGGTACAATGAGCAGTTCTTC
>few|.|TRBV7-9|TRBJ2-7
CASSSAATSFYEQYF
TGTGCCAGCAGCTCGGCAGCCACTTCCTTCTACGAGCAGTACTTC
>many|.|TRBV7-9|TRBJ2-2
CASRRIFPRDNTGELFF
TGTGCCAGCAGAAGAATCTTCCCCAGAGACAACACCGGGGAGCTGTTTTTT
>few|.|TRBV7-6|TRBJ2-2
CASSSRRGGELFF
TGTGCCAGCAGCAGCCGCAGGGGCGGGGAGCTGTTTTTT
>.|TRBD2|TRBV6-6|TRBJ2-1
CASSYPKGLAGGQGYPSSYNEQFF
TGTGCCAGCAGTTACCCGAAGGGACTAGCGGGGGGGCAGGGGTACCCAAGCTCCTACAATGAGCAGTTCTTC
>.|.|TRBV6-2/TRBV6-3|TRBJ2-7
CASSRHYDYEQYF
TGTGCCAGCAGTCGGCACTATGACTACGAGCAGTACTTC